The 22 T cell receptor beta chains below all came from one sample that was sequenced in a study of post-analysis software for immune sequencing data. cDNA libraries of TCR beta carried unique molecular identifiers. MiXCR, run by TCRdb on the PCR reads, gives a single entry per CDR3 protein. This table has around 700,000 distinct CDR3 sequences, around 60% appearing once. These receptors' antigens are unknown. Study-level results: In patients, TRBV5-6, TRBV5-1 and TRBV20-1 belonged to four or five TRBV segments found more frequently than in controls.

The specimen sequenced was blood. These receptors all come from a girl aged 2 to 10 with multiple sclerosis.

This clonotype was counted a few times. The rearrangement links TRBV2 to TRBJ2-5; D unclear. The CDR3 extends over 13 amino acids. CDR1 and CDR2 (germline): SNHLY, FYNNEI. Deletions cut 3 bases from V and 1 base from J, with 6 bases between. The CDR3 nucleotides are TGTGCCAGCAGTGAGCCAACCCAAGAGACCCAGTACTTC. Protein product: CASSEPTQETQYF.

Details on this clonotype: Mismatch with germline at one junction end may stem from a read error. The chain links TRBV6-5 to TRBJ2-7, with a tentative D call TRBD2 (6 bases). CDR3 length: 14 residues. The germline gives CDR1 MNHEY, CDR2 SVGAGI. The CDR3 nucleotides read TGTGCCAGCGCCCGGGGGAGGCAATCCTACGGGCAGTACTTC. This sequence encodes CASARGRQSYGQYF.

The chain joins TRBV20-1 to TRBJ2-1; 10 bases map to TRBD2. The V and J ends lost 7 bases and 8 bases, in that order; junction bases with no gene match: 11. This CDR3 has 14 residues. From germline, CDR1 is DFQATT and CDR2 SNEGSKA (reference sequence). The CDR3: CSEQDASGSDEQFF. For the CDR3, the DNA is TGCAGTGAGCAGGACGCTAGCGGGAGCGATGAGCAGTTCTTC.

The chain has TRBV5-5 and TRBJ2-1; possibly TRBD2 for D (6 bases). Germline CDR1 reads SGHKS; CDR2 reads YYEKEE (reference sequence). The V end was cut by 3 bases, the J end by 7 bases, with 20 bases between. This CDR3 is 16 amino acids long. The CDR3, as DNA: TGTGCCAGCAGCTGGAGGGCCCCTGTTCAGGAAAATGAGCAGTTCTTC. Its protein product is CASSWRAPVQENEQFF. The full variable domain, in which reference TRBV5-5 and TRBJ2-1 provide the parts outside the CDR3, is DAGVTQSPTHLIKTRGQQVTLRCSPISGHKSVSWYQQVLGQGPQFIFQYYEKEERGRGNFPDRFSARQFPNYSSELNVNALLLGDSALYLCASSWRAPVQENEQFFGPGTRLTVL.

Points on this clonotype: At one end the junction does not follow the germline gene, possibly because of a read error. The chain joins TRBV7-2 to TRBJ2-5; D gene uncertain. CDR1 is SGHTA and CDR2 is FQGNSA in the germline V gene. This CDR3 is 14 amino acids long. The CDR3, as DNA: TGTGCCAACAGCTCCTTCTCGGGTAAAGAGACCCAGTACTTC. Protein product: CANSSFSGKETQYF.

This chain connects TRBV5-1 to TRBJ2-7; TRBD1 might be the D (6 bases). Trimming cost V 3 bases and J 7 bases, with 14 bases left between them. The CDR3 consists of 13 residues. Germline CDR1 reads SGHRS; CDR2 reads YFSETQ. This CDR3 reads CASSSSTGGEQYF. The CDR3 DNA is TGCGCCAGCAGCTCATCGACAGGAGGAGAGCAGTACTTC.

This rearrangement joins TRBV2 to TRBJ2-1; D is unclear. Germline CDR1 and CDR2: SNHLY and FYNNEI. CDR3 length equals 18 residues. V was cut by 2 bases and J by 0 bases, with 17 bases left in between. CDR3 nucleotide sequence: TGTGCCAGCAGTGAAAGAAAACGGCCCAGCATCTCCTACAATGAGCAGTTCTTC. It encodes CASSERKRPSISYNEQFF.

CDR3 residues: CSVETGWEGPGDTQYF. Here the CDR3 DNA reads TGCAGCGTTGAGACAGGGTGGGAGGGCCCAGGCGATACGCAGTATTTT. The rearrangement joins TRBV29-1 to TRBJ2-3, with D perhaps being TRBD1 or TRBD2 (7 bases each). V lost 3 bases and J lost 6, with 22 bases in between. This CDR3 is 16 amino acids long. CDR1 and CDR2 from the germline V gene are SQVTM and ANQGSEA.

This clonotype was picked up a small number of times. This sequence joins TRBV3-1 and TRBJ2-1, with D perhaps matching TRBD1 (6 bases). V shed 4 bases and J shed 9 bases, with 13 bases lying between them. The CDR3 sequence is 13 residues long. Germline CDR1 is LGHDT and CDR2 is YNNKEL (reference sequence). CDR3 nucleotides: TGTGCCAGCAGCCCACAGGGCTCTGGTGAGCAGTTCTTC. Protein: CASSPQGSGEQFF.

This chain connects TRBV5-1 to TRBJ2-1, with 12 bases fitting TRBD1. Germline loops: CDR1 SGHRS, CDR2 YFSETQ. Trimming cost V 3 bases and J 1 base; bases outside gene matches: 11. The CDR3 covers 19 residues. The CDR3 protein is CASSSSGTGGVWSYNEQFF. DNA of the CDR3: TGCGCCAGCAGCTCCTCCGGGACAGGGGGCGTTTGGTCCTACAATGAGCAGTTCTTC.

The chain uses TRBV7-9 and TRBJ2-1; no clear D. The DNA end favors TRBJ1-1, so the J call may be wrong. Germline CDR1 reads SEHNR; CDR2 reads FQNEAQ (reference sequence). The CDR3 has 15 residues. CDR3 nucleotide sequence: TGTGCCAGCAGCTTATGGGCCTTCGAGATGGCTGAAGCTTTCTTT. Residues: CASSLWAFEMAEAFF.

This rearrangement joins TRBV4-3 to TRBJ1-4; 7 nucleotides line up with TRBD1. From germline, CDR1 is LGHNA and CDR2 YSLEER. Losses at the gene ends were 0 bases for V and 7 bases for J; bases not matched to a gene: 11. This CDR3 has 17 residues. The CDR3 DNA sequence: TGCGCCAGCAGCCAAGAGACAGGGAGAGTCGTTGGTGAAAAACTGTTTTTT. This codes for CASSQETGRVVGEKLFF.

In this sample, this clonotype turned up a few times. This chain uses TRBV12-3 or TRBV12-4 with TRBJ2-1, with 10 positions matching TRBD1. The CDR3 runs to 15 residues. The trim removed 3 bases at V and 8 bases at J, leaving 7 bases unmatched. CDR3: CASSFLGQGFDEQFF. In DNA form, the CDR3 reads TGTGCCAGCAGTTTTCTGGGACAGGGGTTCGATGAGCAGTTCTTC.

The chain is built from TRBV20-1 and TRBJ2-5, with 7 bases fitting TRBD1. The closer fit of TRBJ2-7 to the DNA end suggests the J call may be wrong. Germline lookup yields CDR1 DFQATT and CDR2 SNEGSKA (reference sequence). The CDR3 runs 15 residues. DNA for the CDR3: TGCAGTGCTAGAGATCGAGGGGGCTACTTCTACGAGCAGTACTTC. It yields the protein CSARDRGGYFYEQYF.

This clonotype turned up a few times. This sequence joins TRBV25-1 and TRBJ2-2; possibly TRBD1 for D (6 bases). The CDR3 has 16 amino acids. CDR1 is MGHDK and CDR2 is SYGVNS in the germline V gene. The V gene lost 2 bases and the J gene lost 3 bases, with 13 bases spanning the gap. Here the CDR3 DNA reads TGTGCCAGCAGTGAAGACGGGGACACTCACACCGGGGAGCTGTTTTTT. This sequence encodes CASSEDGDTHTGELFF.

The chain employs TRBV7-2 and TRBJ2-7; 9 positions agree with TRBD2. The assigned J gene may be wrong: the sequence end matches TRBJ2-5 better. CDR1 and CDR2 from the germline V gene are SGHTA and FQGNSA. CDR3 length: 14 residues. The CDR3 region has the DNA TGTGCCAGCAGCCCCCTAGCGGGGTTGGAGACCCAGTACTTC. Protein sequence: CASSPLAGLETQYF.

The chain uses TRBV4-1 and TRBJ2-3, with D tentatively TRBD1 (6 bases). Germline V lookup: CDR1 MGHRA, CDR2 YSYEKL. This CDR3 is 15 amino acids long. The V end lost 1 base, the J end lost 2 bases, and 10 bases lay between the germline ends. The DNA of the CDR3 is TGCGCCAGCAGCCAAGGCCACAGGGACACAGATACGCAGTATTTT. Translating it yields CASSQGHRDTDTQYF.

This clonotype was seen a handful of times. V is TRBV6-5 and J is TRBJ2-5, with TRBD1 matching over 10 bases. With 6 bases clipped from V and 4 bases from J, the junction kept 11 bases outside the gene matches. This CDR3 has 16 amino acids. The germline V gene has CDR1 MNHEY and CDR2 SVGAGI. The CDR3 bases are TGTGCCAGCAGCATACCCGGGACAGGGGATGGAGAGACCCAGTACTTC. It specifies CASSIPGTGDGETQYF.

The sample holds a few counts of this clonotype. The chain couples TRBV4-2 to TRBJ2-5; 7 nucleotides line up with TRBD1. The CDR3 runs to 18 residues. Per germline, CDR1 LGHNA and CDR2 YNFKEQ. V lost 4 bases to trimming and J lost 0 bases; unmatched junction nucleotides: 14. CDR3 in amino acids: CASSPQARGIDYQETQYF. The CDR3 coding sequence is TGTGCCAGCAGCCCACAGGCCAGGGGGATCGACTACCAAGAGACCCAGTACTTC.

The chain employs TRBV12-3 or TRBV12-4 and TRBJ2-1; 8 bases are a match to TRBD2. There are 14 residues in the CDR3. Trimming cost V 2 bases and J 10 bases; bases outside gene matches: 7. CDR3 coding DNA: TGTGCCAGCAGTTTACACGGGGGGGATCGGGAGCAGTTCTTC. It is translated as CASSLHGGDREQFF.

This clonotype has only a few counts. This chain connects TRBV5-1 to TRBJ1-2, with D uncertain. V lost 1 base to trimming and J lost 4 bases, with 11 bases between them. The CDR3 has 14 amino acids. Germline V gene lookup returns CDR1 SGHRS and CDR2 YFSETQ. Written as DNA, the CDR3 is TGCGCCAGCAGCTTGAATAAGGCAATCTATGGCTACACCTTC. This codes for CASSLNKAIYGYTF. Filled out from reference TRBV5-1 and TRBJ1-2, the complete variable domain reads KAGVTQTPRYLIKTRGQQVTLSCSPISGHRSVSWYQQTPGQGLQFLFEYFSETQRNKGNFPGRFSGRQFSNSRSEMNVSTLELGDSALYLCASSLNKAIYGYTFGSGTRLTVV.

The CDR3 region is CSARPTSGPDTQYF. The CDR3, as DNA: TGCAGTGCTAGGCCAACTAGCGGCCCAGATACGCAGTATTTT. This chain uses TRBV20-1 with TRBJ2-3; TRBD2 agrees at 8 bases. This CDR3 is built from 14 residues. Losses at the gene ends were 3 bases for V and 4 bases for J; bases not matched to a gene: 6. The germline V gene has CDR1 DFQATT and CDR2 SNEGSKA (reference sequence).